A selection of T cell receptor beta chains follows, all from one sample in a study of T cells in localized non-small cell lung cancer. Assay: immunoSEQ multiplex PCR; the TCRdb copy retains only in-frame clones and omits some. The sample contains approximately 3,100 clones, approximately 23% of which appear only once. Sequenced material: lung tumor tissue, taken before any cancer treatment. The receptors stem from a male donor aged 60 or over with stage II lung adenocarcinoma. Both conserved end residues are trimmed from each CDR3. Each record gives: CDR3 length, J gene, V gene, D gene, CDR3 protein. D genes are given only for firm matches.

CDR3 length: 14
J gene: TRBJ1-1
V gene: TRBV14
D gene: TRBD1
CDR3 protein: ASSRRTGATNTEAF

CDR3 length: 14
J gene: TRBJ1-5
V gene: TRBV11-3
D gene: NA
CDR3 protein: ASSIRTNDRNQPQH

CDR3 length: 13
J gene: TRBJ1-1
V gene: TRBV5-1
D gene: TRBD1
CDR3 protein: ASSLASGGRTEAF

CDR3 length: 12
J gene: TRBJ2-7
V gene: TRBV30
D gene: NA
CDR3 protein: AAARGSLDHEQY

CDR3 length: 12
J gene: TRBJ2-1
V gene: TRBV10-2
D gene: NA
CDR3 protein: ASSATGRENEQF

CDR3 length: 12
J gene: TRBJ2-7
V gene: TRBV19
D gene: NA
CDR3 protein: ASSTGPASYEQY

CDR3 length: 14
J gene: TRBJ1-5
V gene: TRBV11-3
D gene: NA
CDR3 protein: ASSRDGGGSNQPQH

CDR3 length: 13
J gene: TRBJ2-5
V gene: TRBV11-3
D gene: NA
CDR3 protein: ASSLGDTSQETQY

CDR3 length: 12
J gene: TRBJ2-3
V gene: TRBV29-1
D gene: TRBD1
CDR3 protein: SVIPGQGRDTQY

CDR3 length: 10
J gene: TRBJ1-5
V gene: TRBV9
D gene: TRBD1
CDR3 protein: ASGQAPQPQH

CDR3 length: 14
J gene: TRBJ2-4
V gene: TRBV11-3
D gene: NA
CDR3 protein: ASSSYRGQDWNIQY

CDR3 length: 11
J gene: TRBJ1-1
V gene: TRBV29-1
D gene: NA
CDR3 protein: SVEVQAGTEAF

CDR3 length: 13
J gene: TRBJ1-5
V gene: TRBV30
D gene: NA
CDR3 protein: AWSKTTGQSQPQH

CDR3 length: 16
J gene: TRBJ1-2
V gene: TRBV15
D gene: TRBD1
CDR3 protein: ATSRGPGQGGLRGGYT

CDR3 length: 12
J gene: TRBJ2-7
V gene: TRBV11-3
D gene: NA
CDR3 protein: ASSLGGYPYEQY

CDR3 length: 13
J gene: TRBJ2-1
V gene: TRBV6-8
D gene: TRBD2
CDR3 protein: ASSGSGGFYNEQF

CDR3 length: 13
J gene: TRBJ2-5
V gene: TRBV28
D gene: TRBD2
CDR3 protein: ASSSGLAGQETQY

CDR3 length: 11
J gene: TRBJ1-4
V gene: TRBV30
D gene: TRBD1
CDR3 protein: AWVDRGNEKLF

CDR3 length: 9
J gene: TRBJ2-1
V gene: TRBV6-7
D gene: NA
CDR3 protein: AISLNNEQF

CDR3 length: 11
J gene: TRBJ1-3
V gene: TRBV30
D gene: NA
CDR3 protein: AWSVHLGNTIY

CDR3 length: 11
J gene: TRBJ2-7
V gene: TRBV28
D gene: NA
CDR3 protein: ASSLYGTYEQY

CDR3 length: 12
J gene: TRBJ2-1
V gene: TRBV28
D gene: NA
CDR3 protein: ASSLWGGPNEQF

CDR3 length: 12
J gene: TRBJ2-7
V gene: TRBV5-1
D gene: TRBD1
CDR3 protein: ASSLRTGPYEQY